A selection of T cell receptor beta chains follows, all from one sample in a study of T cell responses to AZD1222 COVID-19 vaccine. Assay used: immunoSEQ multiplex PCR; TCRdb lists only in-frame clones, some missing. The table records about 140,000 clones, about 91% of them present only once. Sequencing was performed on peripheral blood, taken on day 0 of AZD1222 vaccination. These receptor sequences come from an adult in good health. Both conserved end residues are part of each CDR3. The order of the fields is D gene, V gene, J gene, CDR3 length, clone size, CDR3 protein, CDR3 DNA. The D gene is left open where the match is weak. Only some rows state a clone size, as once, few, many or a class for expanded clones.

D gene: TRBD1
V gene: TRBV9
J gene: TRBJ1-1
CDR3 length: 19
clone size: NA
CDR3 protein: CASSVAGFGQGKENTEAFF
CDR3 DNA: TGTGCCAGCAGCGTAGCAGGTTTTGGACAGGGTAAGGAGAACACTGAAGCTTTCTTT

D gene: NA
V gene: TRBV5-4
J gene: TRBJ2-7
CDR3 length: 13
clone size: NA
CDR3 protein: CASSSSPSYEQYF
CDR3 DNA: TGTGCCAGCAGCAGTAGTCCTTCCTACGAGCAGTACTTC

D gene: NA
V gene: TRBV5-4
J gene: TRBJ1-1
CDR3 length: 12
clone size: NA
CDR3 protein: CASSLVNTEAFF
CDR3 DNA: TGTGCCAGCAGCTTGGTGAACACTGAAGCTTTCTTT

D gene: NA
V gene: TRBV5-6
J gene: TRBJ2-1
CDR3 length: 16
clone size: NA
CDR3 protein: CASSSSGTQPYNEQFF
CDR3 DNA: TGTGCCAGCAGCTCCTCCGGGACCCAACCCTACAATGAGCAGTTCTTC

D gene: TRBD1
V gene: TRBV10-3
J gene: TRBJ2-2
CDR3 length: 14
clone size: NA
CDR3 protein: CAIGTDHYTGELFF
CDR3 DNA: TGTGCCATCGGGACAGATCATTACACCGGGGAGCTGTTTTTT

D gene: NA
V gene: TRBV4-3
J gene: TRBJ1-4
CDR3 length: 16
clone size: NA
CDR3 protein: CASSQSTGPTNEKLFF
CDR3 DNA: TGCGCCAGCAGCCAATCAACGGGGCCAACTAATGAAAAACTGTTTTTT

D gene: NA
V gene: TRBV7-8
J gene: TRBJ2-1
CDR3 length: 13
clone size: NA
CDR3 protein: CASSSNVRNEQFF
CDR3 DNA: TGTGCCAGCAGCTCTAACGTCAGGAATGAGCAGTTCTTC

D gene: NA
V gene: TRBV29-1
J gene: TRBJ2-5
CDR3 length: 15
clone size: NA
CDR3 protein: CSSRRNSDSQETQYF
CDR3 DNA: TGCAGCTCAAGGCGCAATTCGGACAGCCAAGAGACCCAGTACTTC

D gene: NA
V gene: TRBV7-2
J gene: TRBJ1-1
CDR3 length: 14
clone size: NA
CDR3 protein: CASSSMGGLTEAFF
CDR3 DNA: TGTGCCAGCAGCTCGATGGGGGGATTGACTGAAGCTTTCTTT

D gene: NA
V gene: TRBV11-3
J gene: TRBJ2-2
CDR3 length: 14
clone size: NA
CDR3 protein: CASSPGWGSGELFF
CDR3 DNA: TGTGCCAGCAGCCCTGGCTGGGGAAGCGGGGAGCTGTTTTTT

D gene: NA
V gene: TRBV2
J gene: TRBJ2-1
CDR3 length: 14
clone size: NA
CDR3 protein: CASSEWVDYNEQFF
CDR3 DNA: TGTGCCAGCAGTGAATGGGTCGACTACAATGAGCAGTTCTTC

D gene: TRBD2
V gene: TRBV4-2
J gene: TRBJ2-3
CDR3 length: 16
clone size: NA
CDR3 protein: CASSPQWAGGRDTQYF
CDR3 DNA: TGTGCCAGCAGCCCCCAGTGGGCGGGGGGGCGAGATACGCAGTATTTT

D gene: NA
V gene: TRBV28
J gene: TRBJ2-7
CDR3 length: 17
clone size: once
CDR3 protein: CASSLDRRTRSSYEQYF
CDR3 DNA: TGTGCCAGCAGTTTAGACCGAAGGACAAGAAGCTCCTACGAGCAGTACTTC

D gene: NA
V gene: TRBV5-1
J gene: TRBJ2-6
CDR3 length: 19
clone size: once
CDR3 protein: CASSLPRGQLATGANVLTF
CDR3 DNA: TGCGCCAGCAGCTTGCCCCGTGGACAGCTTGCCACTGGGGCCAACGTCCTGACTTTC

D gene: TRBD2
V gene: TRBV11-3
J gene: TRBJ2-1
CDR3 length: 15
clone size: NA
CDR3 protein: CASSFSGGALNEQFF
CDR3 DNA: TGTGCCAGCAGCTTTAGCGGGGGGGCCTTGAATGAGCAGTTCTTC

D gene: NA
V gene: TRBV9
J gene: TRBJ2-1
CDR3 length: 13
clone size: NA
CDR3 protein: CASSLWGYNEQFF
CDR3 DNA: TGTGCCAGCAGTTTATGGGGCTACAATGAGCAGTTCTTC

D gene: NA
V gene: TRBV7-3
J gene: TRBJ1-1
CDR3 length: 14
clone size: NA
CDR3 protein: CASSSSWGNTEAFF
CDR3 DNA: TGTGCCAGCAGCTCCTCATGGGGGAACACTGAAGCTTTCTTT

D gene: NA
V gene: TRBV5-5
J gene: TRBJ1-5
CDR3 length: 17
clone size: NA
CDR3 protein: CASSLEGVGYSNQPQHF
CDR3 DNA: TGTGCCAGCAGCCTGGAGGGGGTAGGATATAGCAATCAGCCCCAGCATTTT

D gene: NA
V gene: TRBV2
J gene: TRBJ2-7
CDR3 length: 17
clone size: NA
CDR3 protein: CASSGEFRGHGFYEQYF
CDR3 DNA: TGTGCCAGCAGCGGAGAGTTTAGAGGACACGGTTTTTACGAGCAGTACTTC

D gene: TRBD1
V gene: TRBV5-4
J gene: TRBJ2-1
CDR3 length: 16
clone size: NA
CDR3 protein: CASSPPDRGTLKPQFF
CDR3 DNA: TGTGCCAGCAGTCCCCCGGACAGGGGGACCCTAAAGCCTCAGTTCTTC

D gene: NA
V gene: TRBV5-4
J gene: TRBJ2-7
CDR3 length: 18
clone size: NA
CDR3 protein: CASSLEASSPRRRYEQYF
CDR3 DNA: TGTGCCAGCAGCTTGGAGGCTAGCTCCCCTAGGAGGAGATACGAGCAGTACTTC

D gene: NA
V gene: TRBV10-1
J gene: TRBJ1-1
CDR3 length: 12
clone size: once
CDR3 protein: CASANDRSEAFF
CDR3 DNA: TGCGCCAGCGCTAACGACAGGTCTGAAGCTTTCTTT

D gene: NA
V gene: TRBV7-8
J gene: TRBJ1-6
CDR3 length: 14
clone size: NA
CDR3 protein: CASSPGQSNSPLHF
CDR3 DNA: TGTGCCAGCAGCCCAGGACAGTCAAATTCACCCCTCCACTTT

D gene: NA
V gene: TRBV25-1
J gene: TRBJ2-1
CDR3 length: 11
clone size: once
CDR3 protein: CASSESALQFF
CDR3 DNA: TGTGCCAGCAGTGAGTCAGCTCTGCAGTTCTTC

D gene: NA
V gene: TRBV9
J gene: TRBJ2-5
CDR3 length: 13
clone size: NA
CDR3 protein: CASSVRDRETQYF
CDR3 DNA: TGTGCCAGCAGCGTTCGGGATCGGGAGACCCAGTACTTC

D gene: TRBD1
V gene: TRBV28
J gene: TRBJ1-2
CDR3 length: 13
clone size: NA
CDR3 protein: CASSSTDRVGYTF
CDR3 DNA: TGTGCCAGCAGTTCGACGGACAGGGTAGGCTACACCTTC

D gene: NA
V gene: TRBV6-5
J gene: TRBJ2-5
CDR3 length: 11
clone size: NA
CDR3 protein: CASSGGETQYF
CDR3 DNA: TGTGCCAGCAGCGGGGGAGAGACCCAGTACTTC

D gene: NA
V gene: TRBV4-1
J gene: TRBJ2-1
CDR3 length: 19
clone size: NA
CDR3 protein: CASSHKILNEYSSYNEQFF
CDR3 DNA: TGCGCCAGCAGCCACAAGATTCTAAATGAATATAGCTCCTACAATGAGCAGTTCTTC

D gene: NA
V gene: TRBV5-4
J gene: TRBJ1-5
CDR3 length: 14
clone size: NA
CDR3 protein: CASSSSGSNQPQHF
CDR3 DNA: TGTGCCAGCAGTTCCAGCGGGAGCAATCAGCCCCAGCATTTT

D gene: TRBD1
V gene: TRBV12-3/TRBV12-4
J gene: TRBJ1-2
CDR3 length: 13
clone size: NA
CDR3 protein: CASSSYRGYGYTF
CDR3 DNA: TGTGCCAGCAGTTCATACAGGGGTTATGGCTACACCTTC

D gene: NA
V gene: TRBV23-1
J gene: TRBJ1-6
CDR3 length: 14
clone size: NA
CDR3 protein: CASTRGKGNSPLHF
CDR3 DNA: TGCGCCAGCACCCGGGGGAAGGGTAATTCACCCCTCCACTTT

D gene: NA
V gene: TRBV30
J gene: TRBJ2-7
CDR3 length: 13
clone size: NA
CDR3 protein: CAWSVAGVYEQYF
CDR3 DNA: TGTGCCTGGAGTGTCGCAGGGGTTTACGAGCAGTACTTC

D gene: NA
V gene: TRBV7-8
J gene: TRBJ1-5
CDR3 length: 15
clone size: NA
CDR3 protein: CASSPGHKTDQPQHF
CDR3 DNA: TGTGCCAGCAGCCCCGGACATAAGACGGATCAGCCCCAGCATTTT

D gene: NA
V gene: TRBV11-2
J gene: TRBJ1-1
CDR3 length: 12
clone size: NA
CDR3 protein: CASSFGVTEAFF
CDR3 DNA: TGTGCCAGCAGCTTCGGGGTTACTGAAGCTTTCTTT

D gene: NA
V gene: TRBV28
J gene: TRBJ2-1
CDR3 length: 14
clone size: few
CDR3 protein: CASSFLPGGPTQFF
CDR3 DNA: TGTGCCAGCAGTTTTCTCCCGGGGGGCCCCACGCAGTTCTTC

D gene: TRBD1
V gene: TRBV7-2
J gene: TRBJ1-5
CDR3 length: 15
clone size: NA
CDR3 protein: CASSARTGDNQPQHF
CDR3 DNA: TGTGCCAGCAGCGCGCGGACAGGGGACAATCAGCCCCAGCATTTT

D gene: TRBD2
V gene: TRBV10-2
J gene: TRBJ2-7
CDR3 length: 16
clone size: NA
CDR3 protein: CASRPGTSGRGNEQYF
CDR3 DNA: TGCGCCAGCAGGCCCGGGACTAGCGGGAGAGGGAACGAGCAGTACTTC

D gene: NA
V gene: TRBV3-1/TRBV3-2
J gene: TRBJ2-2
CDR3 length: 14
clone size: NA
CDR3 protein: CASSQVRVSGELFF
CDR3 DNA: TGTGCCAGCAGCCAAGTTAGGGTGAGCGGGGAGCTGTTTTTT

D gene: NA
V gene: TRBV9
J gene: TRBJ2-7
CDR3 length: 15
clone size: NA
CDR3 protein: CASSPGGASSYEQYF
CDR3 DNA: TGTGCCAGCAGCCCTGGGGGGGCCAGCAGCTACGAGCAGTACTTC

D gene: NA
V gene: TRBV11-3
J gene: TRBJ1-4
CDR3 length: 12
clone size: NA
CDR3 protein: CASSLVGAKLFF
CDR3 DNA: TGTGCCAGCAGCTTAGTAGGAGCAAAACTGTTTTTT

D gene: NA
V gene: TRBV29-1
J gene: TRBJ1-2
CDR3 length: 10
clone size: NA
CDR3 protein: CSVVWGDYTF
CDR3 DNA: TGCAGCGTTGTTTGGGGGGACTACACCTTC

D gene: NA
V gene: TRBV9
J gene: TRBJ1-1
CDR3 length: 15
clone size: NA
CDR3 protein: CASSVAGWMNTEAFF
CDR3 DNA: TGTGCCAGCAGCGTAGCAGGGTGGATGAACACTGAAGCTTTCTTT

D gene: TRBD2
V gene: TRBV5-4
J gene: TRBJ2-6
CDR3 length: 20
clone size: NA
CDR3 protein: CASSLYSGKDIGSGANVLTF
CDR3 DNA: TGTGCCAGCAGCTTGTATAGCGGGAAAGATATTGGGTCTGGGGCCAACGTCCTGACTTTC

D gene: NA
V gene: TRBV12-5
J gene: TRBJ1-5
CDR3 length: 11
clone size: once
CDR3 protein: CASGVGQPQHF
CDR3 DNA: TGTGCTAGTGGGGTTGGTCAGCCCCAGCATTTT

D gene: NA
V gene: TRBV7-9
J gene: TRBJ2-7
CDR3 length: 14
clone size: NA
CDR3 protein: CASSLGSDSYEQYF
CDR3 DNA: TGTGCCAGCAGCTTAGGGTCTGACTCCTACGAGCAGTACTTC

D gene: NA
V gene: TRBV7-2
J gene: TRBJ1-3
CDR3 length: 15
clone size: NA
CDR3 protein: CASSLQPNSGNTIYF
CDR3 DNA: TGTGCCAGCAGCTTACAGCCAAACTCTGGAAACACCATATATTTT

D gene: TRBD2
V gene: TRBV11-1
J gene: TRBJ2-3
CDR3 length: 16
clone size: NA
CDR3 protein: CASSLVSGASTDTQYF
CDR3 DNA: TGTGCCAGCAGCTTAGTGAGCGGGGCGAGCACAGATACGCAGTATTTT

D gene: TRBD1
V gene: TRBV24-1
J gene: TRBJ1-2
CDR3 length: 16
clone size: NA
CDR3 protein: CATSDRPTGGVYGYTF
CDR3 DNA: TGTGCCACCAGTGATCGGCCGACAGGGGGTGTCTATGGCTACACCTTC

D gene: NA
V gene: TRBV21-1
J gene: TRBJ2-3
CDR3 length: 16
clone size: NA
CDR3 protein: CASSNPTSGNTDTQYF
CDR3 DNA: TGTGCCAGCAGCAATCCCACTAGCGGAAACACAGATACGCAGTATTTT

D gene: NA
V gene: TRBV7-9
J gene: TRBJ1-2
CDR3 length: 11
clone size: NA
CDR3 protein: CASSLKGGYTF
CDR3 DNA: TGTGCCAGCAGCTTAAAGGGTGGCTACACCTTC

D gene: NA
V gene: TRBV5-1
J gene: TRBJ1-1
CDR3 length: 14
clone size: once
CDR3 protein: CASSLGTANTEAFF
CDR3 DNA: TGCGCCAGCAGCCTAGGGACGGCGAACACTGAAGCTTTCTTT

D gene: NA
V gene: TRBV12-3/TRBV12-4
J gene: TRBJ2-7
CDR3 length: 13
clone size: NA
CDR3 protein: CASWEGGVYEQYF
CDR3 DNA: TGTGCCAGCTGGGAGGGGGGAGTCTACGAGCAGTACTTC

D gene: TRBD2
V gene: TRBV4-1
J gene: TRBJ2-1
CDR3 length: 17
clone size: NA
CDR3 protein: CASSQDPWTSDYNEQFF
CDR3 DNA: TGCGCCAGCAGCCAAGATCCTTGGACTAGCGACTACAATGAGCAGTTCTTC

D gene: NA
V gene: TRBV11-3
J gene: TRBJ1-5
CDR3 length: 13
clone size: NA
CDR3 protein: CASSPNSNQPQHF
CDR3 DNA: TGTGCCAGCAGCCCGAATAGCAATCAGCCCCAGCATTTT

D gene: TRBD2
V gene: TRBV4-2
J gene: TRBJ2-3
CDR3 length: 16
clone size: NA
CDR3 protein: CASSRESGGATDTQYF
CDR3 DNA: TGTGCCAGCAGCCGGGAAAGCGGGGGAGCCACAGATACGCAGTATTTT

D gene: TRBD1
V gene: TRBV28
J gene: TRBJ1-2
CDR3 length: 14
clone size: NA
CDR3 protein: CASSFRQGAYGYTF
CDR3 DNA: TGTGCCAGCAGTTTCCGGCAGGGGGCGTATGGCTACACCTTC

D gene: NA
V gene: TRBV5-4
J gene: TRBJ2-3
CDR3 length: 17
clone size: once
CDR3 protein: CASSSAGGRGNTDTQYF
CDR3 DNA: TGTGCCAGCAGCTCGGCCGGGGGTCGGGGGAACACAGATACGCAGTATTTT

D gene: TRBD1
V gene: TRBV7-3
J gene: TRBJ2-2
CDR3 length: 14
clone size: NA
CDR3 protein: CASSLDRGPRELFF
CDR3 DNA: TGTGCCAGCAGCCTCGACAGGGGGCCCCGGGAGCTGTTTTTT

D gene: NA
V gene: TRBV7-3
J gene: TRBJ1-1
CDR3 length: 14
clone size: NA
CDR3 protein: CASSLGGLNTEAFF
CDR3 DNA: TGTGCCAGCAGCTTAGGAGGGCTGAACACTGAAGCTTTCTTT